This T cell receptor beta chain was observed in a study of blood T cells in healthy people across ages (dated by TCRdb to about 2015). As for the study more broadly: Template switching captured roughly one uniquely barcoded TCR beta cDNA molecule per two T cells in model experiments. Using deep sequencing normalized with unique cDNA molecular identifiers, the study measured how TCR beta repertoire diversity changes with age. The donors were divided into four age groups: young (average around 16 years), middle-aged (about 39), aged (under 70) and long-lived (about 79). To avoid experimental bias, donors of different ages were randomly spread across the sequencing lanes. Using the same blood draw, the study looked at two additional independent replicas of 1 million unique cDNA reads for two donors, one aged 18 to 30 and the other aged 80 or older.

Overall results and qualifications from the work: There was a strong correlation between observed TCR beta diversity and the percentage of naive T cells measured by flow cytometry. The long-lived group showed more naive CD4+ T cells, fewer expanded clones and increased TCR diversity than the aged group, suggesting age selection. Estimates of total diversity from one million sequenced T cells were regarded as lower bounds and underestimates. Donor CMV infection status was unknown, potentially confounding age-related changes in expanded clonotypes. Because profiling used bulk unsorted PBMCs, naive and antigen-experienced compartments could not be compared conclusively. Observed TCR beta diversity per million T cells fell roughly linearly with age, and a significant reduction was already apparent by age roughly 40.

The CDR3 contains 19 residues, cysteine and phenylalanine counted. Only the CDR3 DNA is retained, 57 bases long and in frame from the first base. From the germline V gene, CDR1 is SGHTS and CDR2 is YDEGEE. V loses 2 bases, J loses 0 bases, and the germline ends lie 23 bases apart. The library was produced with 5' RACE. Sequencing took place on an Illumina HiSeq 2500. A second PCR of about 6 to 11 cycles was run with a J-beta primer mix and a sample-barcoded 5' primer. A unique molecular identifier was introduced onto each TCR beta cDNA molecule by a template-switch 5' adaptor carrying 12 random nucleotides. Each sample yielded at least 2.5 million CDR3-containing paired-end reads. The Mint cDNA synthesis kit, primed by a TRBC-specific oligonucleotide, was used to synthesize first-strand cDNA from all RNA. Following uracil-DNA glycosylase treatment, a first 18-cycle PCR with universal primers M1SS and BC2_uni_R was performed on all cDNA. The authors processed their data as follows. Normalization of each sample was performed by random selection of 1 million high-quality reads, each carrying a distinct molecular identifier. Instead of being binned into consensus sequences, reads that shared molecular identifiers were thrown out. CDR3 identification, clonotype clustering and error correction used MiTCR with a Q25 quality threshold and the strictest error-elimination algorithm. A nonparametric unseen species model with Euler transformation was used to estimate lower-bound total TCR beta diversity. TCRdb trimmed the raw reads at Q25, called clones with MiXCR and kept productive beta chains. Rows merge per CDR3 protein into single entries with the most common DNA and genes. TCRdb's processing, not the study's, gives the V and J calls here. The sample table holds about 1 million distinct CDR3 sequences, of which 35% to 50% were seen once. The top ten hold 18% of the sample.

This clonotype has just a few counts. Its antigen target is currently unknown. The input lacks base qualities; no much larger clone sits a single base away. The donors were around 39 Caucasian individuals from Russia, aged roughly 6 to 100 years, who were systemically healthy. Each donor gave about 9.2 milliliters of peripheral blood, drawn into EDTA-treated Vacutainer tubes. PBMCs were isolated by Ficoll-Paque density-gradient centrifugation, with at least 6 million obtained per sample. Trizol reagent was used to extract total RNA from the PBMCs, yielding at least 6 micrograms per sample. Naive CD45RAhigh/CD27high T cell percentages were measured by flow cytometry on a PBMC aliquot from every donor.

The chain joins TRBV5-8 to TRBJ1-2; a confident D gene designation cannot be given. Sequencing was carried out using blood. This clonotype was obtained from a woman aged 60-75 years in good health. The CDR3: CASSFLRPTEGRTNYGYTF. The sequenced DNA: TGTGCCAGCAGCTTCCTTCGGCCCACGGAGGGTAGGACTAACTATGGCTACACCTTC.